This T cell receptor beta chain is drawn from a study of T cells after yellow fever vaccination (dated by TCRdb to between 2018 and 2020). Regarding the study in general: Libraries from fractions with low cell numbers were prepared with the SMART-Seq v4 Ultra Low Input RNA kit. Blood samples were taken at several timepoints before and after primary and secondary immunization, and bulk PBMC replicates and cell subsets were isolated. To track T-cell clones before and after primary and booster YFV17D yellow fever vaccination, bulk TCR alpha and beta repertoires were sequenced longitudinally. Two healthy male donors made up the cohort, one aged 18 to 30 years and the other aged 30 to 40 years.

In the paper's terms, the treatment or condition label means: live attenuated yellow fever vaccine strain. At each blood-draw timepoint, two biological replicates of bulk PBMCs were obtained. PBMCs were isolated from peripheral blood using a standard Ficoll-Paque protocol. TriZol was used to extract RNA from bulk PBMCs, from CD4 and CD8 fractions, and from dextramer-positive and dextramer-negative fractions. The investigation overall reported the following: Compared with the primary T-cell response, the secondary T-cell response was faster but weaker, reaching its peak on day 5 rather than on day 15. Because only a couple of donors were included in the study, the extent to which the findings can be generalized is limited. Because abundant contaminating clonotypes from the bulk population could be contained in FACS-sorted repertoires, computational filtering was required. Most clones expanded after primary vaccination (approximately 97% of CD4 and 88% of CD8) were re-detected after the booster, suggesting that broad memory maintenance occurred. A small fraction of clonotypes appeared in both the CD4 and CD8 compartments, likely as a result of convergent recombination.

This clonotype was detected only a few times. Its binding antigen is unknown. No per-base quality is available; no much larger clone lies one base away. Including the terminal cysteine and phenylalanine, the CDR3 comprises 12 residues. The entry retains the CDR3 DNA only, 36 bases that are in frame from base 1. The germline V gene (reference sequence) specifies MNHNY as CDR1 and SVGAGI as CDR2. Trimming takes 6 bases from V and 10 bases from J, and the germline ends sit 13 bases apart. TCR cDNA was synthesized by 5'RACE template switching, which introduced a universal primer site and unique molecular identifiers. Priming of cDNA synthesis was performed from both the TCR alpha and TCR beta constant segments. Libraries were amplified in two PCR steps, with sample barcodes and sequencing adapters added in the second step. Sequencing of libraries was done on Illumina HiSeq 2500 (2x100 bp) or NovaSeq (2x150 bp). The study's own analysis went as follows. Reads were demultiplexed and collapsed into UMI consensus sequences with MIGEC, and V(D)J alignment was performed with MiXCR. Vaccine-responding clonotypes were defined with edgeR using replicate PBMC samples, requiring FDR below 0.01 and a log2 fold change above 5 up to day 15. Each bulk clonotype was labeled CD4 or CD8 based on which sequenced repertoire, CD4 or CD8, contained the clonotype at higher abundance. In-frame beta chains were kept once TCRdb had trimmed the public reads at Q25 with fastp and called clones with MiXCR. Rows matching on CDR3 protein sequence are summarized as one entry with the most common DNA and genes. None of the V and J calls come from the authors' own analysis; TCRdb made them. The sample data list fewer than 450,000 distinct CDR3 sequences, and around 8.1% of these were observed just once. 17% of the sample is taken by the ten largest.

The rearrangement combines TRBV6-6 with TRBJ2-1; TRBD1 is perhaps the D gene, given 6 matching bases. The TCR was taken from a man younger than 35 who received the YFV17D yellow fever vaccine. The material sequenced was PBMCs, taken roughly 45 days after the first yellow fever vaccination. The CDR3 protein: CASSNPTGEQFF. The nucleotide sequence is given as TGTGCCAGCAGCAACCCGACAGGAGAGCAGTTCTTC.